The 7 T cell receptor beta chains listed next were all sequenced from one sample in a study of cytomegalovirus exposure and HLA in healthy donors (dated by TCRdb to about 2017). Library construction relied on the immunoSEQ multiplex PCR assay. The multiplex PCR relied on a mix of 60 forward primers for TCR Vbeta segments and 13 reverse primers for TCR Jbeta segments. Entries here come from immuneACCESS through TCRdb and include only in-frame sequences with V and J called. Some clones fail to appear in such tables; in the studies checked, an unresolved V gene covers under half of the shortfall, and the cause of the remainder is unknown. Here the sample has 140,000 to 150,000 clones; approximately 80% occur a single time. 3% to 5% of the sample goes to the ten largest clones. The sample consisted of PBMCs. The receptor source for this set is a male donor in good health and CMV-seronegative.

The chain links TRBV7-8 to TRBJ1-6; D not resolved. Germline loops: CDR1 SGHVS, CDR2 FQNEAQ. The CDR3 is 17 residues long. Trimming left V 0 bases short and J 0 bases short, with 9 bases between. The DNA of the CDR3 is TGTGCCAGCAGCTTAGCGCCCGGGAGCTCCTATAATTCACCCCTCCACTTT. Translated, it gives CASSLAPGSSYNSPLHF. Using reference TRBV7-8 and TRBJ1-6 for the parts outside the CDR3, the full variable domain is GAGVSQSPRYKVAKRGQDVALRCDPISGHVSLFWYQQALGQGPEFLTYFQNEAQLDKSGLPSDRFFAERPEGSVSTLKIQRTQQEDSAVYLCASSLAPGSSYNSPLHFGNGTRLTVT.

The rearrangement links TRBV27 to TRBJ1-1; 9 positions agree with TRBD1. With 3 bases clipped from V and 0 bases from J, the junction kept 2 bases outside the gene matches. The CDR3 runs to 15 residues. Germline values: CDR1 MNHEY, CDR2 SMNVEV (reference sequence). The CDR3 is CASSLDRGMNTEAFF. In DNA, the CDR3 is TGTGCCAGCAGTTTGGACAGGGGAATGAACACTGAAGCTTTCTTT.

The CDR3 protein is CASSLAGADTQYF. The CDR3 DNA reads as TGTGCCAGCAGCCTAGCGGGGGCAGATACGCAGTATTTT. The chain has TRBV6-1 and TRBJ2-3, with TRBD2 identical over 10 bases. V lost 6 bases to trimming and J lost 4 bases; unmatched junction nucleotides: 1. From germline, CDR1 is MNHNS and CDR2 SASEGT. The CDR3 is 13 residues long.

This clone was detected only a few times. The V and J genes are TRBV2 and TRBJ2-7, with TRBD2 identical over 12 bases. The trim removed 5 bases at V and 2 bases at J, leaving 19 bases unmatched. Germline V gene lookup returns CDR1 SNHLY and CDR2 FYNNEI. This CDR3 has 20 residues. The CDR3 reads CASSRVVTSGRTPGTYEQYF. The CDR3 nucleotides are TGTGCCAGCAGTAGGGTTGTAACTAGCGGGAGGACACCCGGTACCTACGAGCAGTACTTC.

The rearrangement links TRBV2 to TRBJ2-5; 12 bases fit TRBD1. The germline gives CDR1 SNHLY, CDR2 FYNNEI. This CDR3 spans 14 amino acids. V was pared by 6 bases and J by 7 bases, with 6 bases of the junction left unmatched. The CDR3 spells CASRGQGAGGTQYF. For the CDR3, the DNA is TGTGCCAGCAGGGGACAGGGGGCTGGGGGGACCCAGTACTTC.

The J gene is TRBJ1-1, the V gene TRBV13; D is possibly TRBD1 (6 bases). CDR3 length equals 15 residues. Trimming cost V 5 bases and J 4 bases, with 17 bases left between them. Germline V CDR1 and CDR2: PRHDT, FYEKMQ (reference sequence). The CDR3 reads CASSIIQGIGTEAFF. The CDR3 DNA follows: TGTGCCAGCAGCATCATACAGGGTATCGGCACTGAAGCTTTCTTT.

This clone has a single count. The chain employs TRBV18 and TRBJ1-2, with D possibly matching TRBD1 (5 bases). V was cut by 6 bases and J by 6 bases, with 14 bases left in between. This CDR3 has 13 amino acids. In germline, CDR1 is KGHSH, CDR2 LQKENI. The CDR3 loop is CASSRGREDGYTF. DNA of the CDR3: TGTGCCAGCTCGCGAGGCAGGGAAGATGGCTACACCTTC.